The clone carrying this T cell receptor beta chain was picked up one time. As yet, its antigen is unknown. Measured with immunoSEQ multiplex PCR; TCRdb has only the in-frame clones, and not every one. The sample records roughly 100,000 clones, approximately 94% being singletons. The data derive from a study of siplizumab effects on memory and regulatory T cells. General study findings and limits: Left unconfirmed was the suppressive function of proliferating Tregs from siplizumab cultures.

V shed 10 bases and J 5 bases; nucleotides not matched to a gene: 8. This CDR3 is built from 14 residues. The germline gives CDR1 MNHEY, CDR2 SVGAGI. The sequence came from a human donor in good health. The chain carries TRBV6-5 and TRBJ2-3, with 11 positions matching TRBD2. Sequenced material: CD4+ T cells sorted from blood. The CDR3 region is CATALAGGRDTQYF. CDR3 nucleotide sequence: TGTGCCACAGCCCTAGCGGGAGGTCGAGATACGCAGTATTTT.